A selection of T cell receptor beta chains follows, all from one sample in a study of T cell responses to AZD1222 COVID-19 vaccine. The method was immunoSEQ multiplex PCR; TCRdb's version includes in-frame clones alone and lacks a portion of them. The sample comprises about 130,000 clones, around 85% of which are singletons, and around 4.4% rests with the top ten. The sequenced sample was peripheral blood, obtained 28 days after the second AZD1222 dose. The receptor set was obtained from an adult who received the AZD1222 COVID-19 vaccine. CDR3s include the opening cysteine and the closing phenylalanine or tryptophan. D genes are given only for firm matches. The size entry is marked missing in some rows and otherwise reads once, few, many or a size class.

D gene | clone size | CDR3 length | J gene | V gene | CDR3 protein | CDR3 DNA
. | . | 13 | TRBJ1-1 | TRBV2 | CASREGGVTEAFF | TGTGCCAGCAGGGAAGGGGGTGTCACTGAAGCTTTCTTT
TRBD2 | . | 15 | TRBJ2-1 | TRBV14 | CASSPNAGVFDEQFF | TGTGCCAGCAGCCCCAACGCGGGGGTATTCGATGAGCAGTTCTTC
. | . | 10 | TRBJ1-2 | TRBV7-9 | CASQFGGYTF | TGTGCCAGCCAGTTCGGGGGCTACACCTTC
. | . | 13 | TRBJ1-3 | TRBV6-1 | CASSDSSGNTIYF | TGTGCCAGCAGTGACAGCTCTGGAAACACCATATATTTT
. | . | 13 | TRBJ1-2 | TRBV12-3/TRBV12-4 | CASSQTGVYGYTF | TGTGCCAGCAGCCAGACAGGCGTCTATGGCTACACCTTC
. | . | 15 | TRBJ1-6 | TRBV28 | CASSLRQRHHSPLHF | TGTGCCAGCAGTTTAAGGCAGCGTCACCATTCACCCCTCCACTTT
. | . | 12 | TRBJ2-7 | TRBV6-5 | CASRRLGGEQYF | TGTGCCAGCAGAAGACTAGGAGGCGAGCAGTACTTC
. | few | 8 | TRBJ1-1 | TRBV29-1 | CSVEKAFF | TGCAGCGTGGAGAAAGCTTTCTTT
. | . | 15 | TRBJ1-5 | TRBV27 | CASSLQRRSNQPQHF | TGTGCCAGCAGTTTACAACGACGGAGCAATCAGCCCCAGCATTTT
. | . | 17 | TRBJ1-5 | TRBV7-9 | CASSLGLITGRNQPQHF | TGTGCCAGCAGCTTAGGTCTTATTACAGGACGAAATCAGCCCCAGCATTTT
TRBD1 | . | 15 | TRBJ1-5 | TRBV19 | CASRLQGGYNQPQHF | TGTGCCAGTAGGCTCCAGGGGGGATACAATCAGCCCCAGCATTTT
. | . | 14 | TRBJ1-4 | TRBV6-5 | CASLTGTMGEKLFF | TGTGCCAGCTTAACCGGGACCATGGGTGAAAAACTGTTTTTT
TRBD1 | . | 16 | TRBJ1-4 | TRBV18 | CASSPRQGATNEKLFF | TGTGCCAGCTCACCACGCCAGGGGGCTACTAATGAAAAACTGTTTTTT
TRBD1 | few | 15 | TRBJ1-4 | TRBV5-3 | CARSHSGTGIEKLFF | TGTGCCAGAAGCCACTCCGGGACAGGGATTGAAAAACTGTTTTTT
. | . | 15 | TRBJ2-3 | TRBV5-4 | CASSLEVRGTDTQYF | TGTGCCAGCAGCTTGGAGGTCCGCGGAACAGATACGCAGTATTTT
. | . | 12 | TRBJ1-5 | TRBV7-2 | CASSLGHQPQHF | TGTGCCAGCAGCTTGGGGCATCAGCCCCAGCATTTT
. | . | 13 | TRBJ2-3 | TRBV5-4 | CASSLPGSDTQYF | TGTGCCAGCAGCTTGCCAGGGTCAGATACGCAGTATTTT
TRBD1 | . | 13 | TRBJ1-1 | TRBV28 | CASSLPGQGVAFF | TGTGCCAGCAGTCTCCCGGGACAGGGGGTCGCTTTCTTT
TRBD2 | once | 14 | TRBJ2-3 | TRBV7-2 | CASSLRRGGDTQYF | TGTGCCAGCAGCTTACGGCGGGGGGGGGATACGCAGTATTTT
TRBD2 | . | 16 | TRBJ2-2 | TRBV3-1/TRBV3-2 | CASSTTTSGEGGELFF | TGTGCCAGCAGCACAACGACTAGCGGGGAGGGCGGGGAGCTGTTTTTT
. | . | 14 | TRBJ1-5 | TRBV30 | CAWSVQGSNQPQHF | TGTGCCTGGAGTGTACAGGGTAGCAATCAGCCCCAGCATTTT
. | few | 13 | TRBJ1-2 | TRBV7-2 | CASSKRLNYGYTF | TGTGCCAGCAGCAAACGGCTTAACTATGGCTACACCTTC
TRBD1 | . | 17 | TRBJ1-1 | TRBV19 | CASRSFRDRGGVTEAFF | TGTGCCAGTAGATCATTCCGGGACAGGGGCGGGGTCACTGAAGCTTTCTTT
. | once | 14 | TRBJ2-7 | TRBV5-1 | CASRVQASSYEQYF | TGCGCCAGCAGGGTTCAGGCTTCCTCCTACGAGCAGTACTTC
. | once | 13 | TRBJ1-2 | TRBV2 | CASIKSENYGYTF | TGTGCCAGCATTAAGTCAGAGAACTATGGCTACACCTTC
. | . | 16 | TRBJ1-6 | TRBV2 | CASSAERRRNNSPLHF | TGTGCCAGCAGTGCCGAGCGGAGAAGAAATAATTCACCCCTCCACTTT
. | . | 16 | TRBJ2-7 | TRBV6-1 | CASSETAGTDPYEQYF | TGTGCCAGCAGTGAAACCGCCGGGACGGACCCTTACGAGCAGTACTTC
. | few | 16 | TRBJ1-4 | TRBV3-1/TRBV3-2 | CASSQDPRSTNEKLFF | TGTGCCAGCAGCCAAGACCCCAGATCAACTAATGAAAAACTGTTTTTT
. | . | 14 | TRBJ2-7 | TRBV5-1 | CASSSTRVQEEQYF | TGCGCCAGCAGCTCTACCAGGGTTCAAGAAGAGCAGTACTTC
. | once | 15 | TRBJ2-7 | TRBV24-1 | CATSDSGQARYEQYF | TGTGCCACCAGTGACTCCGGGCAGGCCCGCTACGAGCAGTACTTC
. | once | 12 | TRBJ2-1 | TRBV11-2 | CASSLARNEQFF | TGTGCCAGCAGCTTAGCAAGGAATGAGCAGTTCTTC
. | . | 14 | TRBJ1-1 | TRBV19 | CASRQLRGDTEAFF | TGTGCCAGTAGGCAGCTAAGGGGGGACACTGAAGCTTTCTTT
TRBD1 | . | 15 | TRBJ2-7 | TRBV11-2 | CASSLGSAGGYEQYF | TGTGCCAGCAGCTTAGGGTCGGCAGGGGGCTACGAGCAGTACTTC
. | . | 17 | TRBJ1-6 | TRBV5-1 | CASSLVPSNSYNSPLHF | TGCGCCAGCAGCTTGGTCCCCTCGAACAGCTATAATTCACCCCTCCACTTT
TRBD1 | . | 16 | TRBJ1-4 | TRBV5-6 | CASSELGQGREEKLFF | TGTGCCAGCAGCGAGTTGGGACAGGGGAGGGAGGAAAAACTGTTTTTT
. | . | 11 | TRBJ1-1 | TRBV24-1 | CATVYGPEAFF | TGTGCCACCGTTTACGGACCTGAAGCTTTCTTT